This T cell receptor beta chain was retrieved from a study of T cells in Graves' hyperthyroidism and ophthalmopathy (dated by TCRdb to about 2019). A note on the overall study: Peripheral blood was sampled at the time of initial diagnosis, prior to any treatment. To identify TCR V-J signatures that set the groups apart, the researchers used a discovery cohort of more than 95 patients, made up of under 50 with Graves' ophthalmopathy and 55 to 65 with stable Graves' hyperthyroidism. An independent validation cohort of around 19 hyperthyroidism patients and 17 patients who later progressed to ophthalmopathy tested prospective prediction of ophthalmopathy. The 100 discovery patients were randomly split 7:3 into training and test sets. Thyroid tissue and blood T-cell repertoires from six Graves' hyperthyroidism patients were also compared in the study. After sampling, hyperthyroidism patients received methimazole starting at 30 mg daily, and ophthalmopathy patients received high-dose intravenous methylprednisolone. The paper reports TCR Vbeta CDR3 sequencing of more than 120 peripheral blood samples: some 44 ophthalmopathy, about 75 hyperthyroidism and approximately 17 progressor patients.

The CDR3, from cysteine to phenylalanine, totals 15 residues. The only DNA kept is the CDR3, 45 bases in frame from the first base. The germline V gene supplies CDR1 SGHAT and CDR2 FQNNGV. V is pared back by 1 base and J by 5 bases, with 14 bases lying between the germline termini. The TCR beta CDR3 regions were amplified from RNA transcripts. For the first round of RT-PCR on the TCR CDR3, the HTBI primer set was used together with the Qiagen OneStep RT-PCR kit. The libraries were constructed in a second round of multiplex PCR and then size-selected and purified. Paired-end sequencing of the libraries was performed with 100 bp reads on an Illumina HiSeq2000. The authors' analysis ran thus. SOAPnuke was used to process the raw data, with reads discarded if the reads contained adapters or uncalled bases, had a mean Phred below 15, or lacked an exact constant-primer or identifier match. High-quality paired reads were merged using COPE v1.2.5, and each unique nucleotide sequence was defined as a clonotype. MiTCR v1.1 was used to align the clonotypes against IMGT TRBV, TRBD and TRBJ reference segments. Analysis was restricted to V-J combinations with a frequency above 0.0001, which covered over 98% of repertoires. The TCS score was defined as F50 (clonal expansion) divided by E x V (chaos), with BLOSUM62-based TCRdist calculated between CDR3 peptides within each V-J. Welch's t-statistics and random forest reduced roughly 540 V-J features to under 15, which were used in a naive Bayes classifier (R e1071). The public sequencing data were trimmed at Q25 with fastp and processed into clonotypes with MiXCR by TCRdb, which kept only in-frame beta chains. Every distinct CDR3 protein forms one entry, paired with its most common genes and DNA. The V and J calls come from TCRdb's annotation, not from the publication. For this sample the table gives approximately 300,000 distinct CDR3 sequences, of which around 15% were detected only once. The leading ten clones occupy about 50% of the sample.

This clonotype was counted many times. The antigen this receptor binds is unknown. There are no base qualities to consult, and no much larger clone falls within one base. The paper's findings and limits, for the study overall: No statistical method was used to set the sample size in advance, and investigators knew the group allocation. Ophthalmopathy was separated from stable hyperthyroidism by a 13 V-J signature model, with approximately 89% sensitivity and about 81% specificity obtained in cross-validation and 80%/75% obtained in testing. In validation, the model predicted progression to ophthalmopathy a median of 6.5 months before onset, with approximately 71% sensitivity and roughly 72% specificity. Most expanded thyroid clonotypes (frequency above 0.001) were also found in blood, which suggests that blood repertoires may mirror thyroid immune responses.

Moderately to severely active disease, a Clinical Activity Score of at least 3, a NOSPECS grade of at least 4, and a duration under 3 months were present in ophthalmopathy patients. Exclusion was applied to patients with uncontrolled infections, other autoimmune diseases, pregnancy or lactation. Diagnoses relied on clinical symptoms, serum thyroxine and TRAb, thyroid ultrasound and orbital computed tomography. PBMCs were separated from 10 ml of fresh peripheral blood using Ficoll-Paque density gradient centrifugation. Total RNA was extracted using Trizol reagent, and RNA quality was assessed on an Agilent 2100 Bioanalyzer.

The source of this sequence is a woman aged 55-75 years with Graves' ophthalmopathy. What was sequenced was blood. The rearranged segments are TRBV11-2 and TRBJ2-5, with the identity of the D gene unclear. The CDR3 reads CASSLGLTGWETQYF. The nucleotide sequence reads as follows: TGTGCCAGCAGCTTAGGTCTTACCGGTTGGGAGACCCAGTACTTC. When the CDR3 is completed using the reference TRBV11-2 and TRBJ2-5 genes on either side, the full variable domain is EAGVAQSPRYKIIEKRQSVAFWCNPISGHATLYWYQQILGQGPKLLIQFQNNGVVDDSQLPKDRFSAERLKGVDSTLKIQPAKLEDSAVYLCASSLGLTGWETQYFGPGTRLLVL.